The clone carrying this TCR beta chain came up a few times. The antigen remains undetermined. V was clipped by 5 bases and J by 5 bases; unmatched bases: 5. CDR3 length: 14 residues. Germline V gene data show CDR1 as SGHTA and CDR2 as FQGNSA. Every bit of the isolated RNA underwent reverse transcription, so sequencing read expressed TCRB transcripts. TCRdb's copy holds only in-frame clones and misses some; the assay was immunoSEQ multiplex PCR. The sample yields 250,000 to 350,000 clones, 13% to 15% seen once. Researchers reported sorting CD4+ naive, central memory, regulatory and stem cell-like memory cells via CD45RO/CCR7/CD25/CD127/CD95/CD27. The data stem from a study of beta chain features in type 1 diabetes. About the study: Cell yields, gender and age were comparable in patients and healthy donors. Study-level results: Shortening that was moderate but significant affected the TCRB CDR3s of Type 1 diabetes patients in all four CD4+ subsets. Patients' naive, central memory and Treg TCRB repertoires seemed closer to one another than those of healthy donors. VDJ junctions sequenced from type 1 diabetes patients showed fewer insertions and more deletions.

Specimen: naive CD4+ T cells from blood. This receptor was taken from a man aged 25 to 40 with type 1 diabetes. The chain is built from TRBV7-2 and TRBJ2-7; 11 positions agree with TRBD2. The CDR3 loop is CASSGTSGNDEQYF. The CDR3 region has the DNA TGTGCCAGCAGCGGGACTAGCGGTAACGACGAGCAGTACTTC.